This entry lists 27 T cell receptor beta chains sequenced from one sample in a study of CDR3 diversity in severe acne (dated by TCRdb to the late 2010s). Libraries were made using PCR. TCRdb lists the instrument as Illumina HiSeq 2000. In TCRdb, the public reads were trimmed at Q25 with fastp and aligned with MiXCR, with productive beta chains retained. Under each unique CDR3 protein, matching rows form one entry showing the most common genes and DNA. The sample contains roughly 81,000 distinct CDR3 sequences, 45% to 55% of them found a single time. Around 9.1% of the sample is held by the ten biggest clonotypes. Sequencing used blood. These receptors originate from a male donor in good health, serving as a control.

This clonotype appeared a few times. The chain carries TRBV29-1 and TRBJ1-2, with D possibly TRBD1 on 6 matching bases. The length of the CDR3 is 12 residues. The V end was cut by 5 bases, the J end by 5 bases, with 12 bases between. Germline CDR1 and CDR2: SQVTM and ANQGSEA. The DNA of the CDR3 is TGCAGCGTTCAGCGGACAGAGTATGGCTACACCTTC. It specifies CSVQRTEYGYTF.

In the case of this clonotype: The junction and the germline gene differ at one end; a read error may be behind it. This chain uses TRBV10-2 with TRBJ1-3; 9 positions match TRBD1. This CDR3 spans 16 amino acids. The germline gives CDR1 WSHSY, CDR2 SAAADI. Here the CDR3 DNA reads TGCGCCAGCAGTGATCAACAGGGGGCTTCTGGAAACACCGTATATTTT. Protein sequence: CASSDQQGASGNTVYF.

This sequence joins TRBV7-2 and TRBJ1-4, with D unclear. The germline V gene encodes CDR1 SGHTA and CDR2 FQGNSA. The V gene lost 1 base and the J gene lost 8 bases, with 11 bases spanning the gap. This CDR3 contains 14 residues. CDR3: CASSLDLSGEKLFF. In nucleotides, the CDR3 is TGTGCCAGCAGCTTAGATCTGTCAGGAGAAAAACTGTTTTTT.

V usage is TRBV12-3 or TRBV12-4 and J usage is TRBJ2-4, with TRBD1 matching 9 bases. CDR3 length: 16 residues. Trimming removed 3 bases from V and 2 bases from J; junction bases left unmatched: 5. The CDR3 DNA reads TGTGCCAGCAGTTTTGACAGGGGGGTTCCCAAAAACATTCAGTACTTC. Translation gives CASSFDRGVPKNIQYF.

The chain carries TRBV19 and TRBJ2-3; 10 nucleotides align to TRBD1. This CDR3 is 15 amino acids long. Per the germline V gene, CDR1 is LNHDA and CDR2 is SQIVND (reference sequence). The V segment lost 5 bases and the J segment 5 bases; nucleotides outside the gene matches: 7. The CDR3 DNA follows: TGTGCCAGTAGTGGGGACAGGGGAAAAGGAGATACGCAGTATTTT. It encodes CASSGDRGKGDTQYF.

Of note for this clonotype: A read error may be the cause here, since a much bigger clone is one base away. The chain recombines TRBV10-3 with TRBJ2-7; 11 bases match TRBD2. J was trimmed by 6 bases and V by 10 bases; bases with no gene match: 11. The CDR3 covers 14 residues. The germline gives CDR1 ENHRY, CDR2 SYGVKD. The CDR3 nucleotides are TGTGCCAGCGGTCATAGCGGGAGGGTGGGCGAGCAGTACTTC. Protein product: CASGHSGRVGEQYF.

This clonotype was detected many times. The chain links TRBV2 to TRBJ1-1; D gene uncertain. The germline V gene has CDR1 SNHLY and CDR2 FYNNEI. The CDR3 spans 12 residues. With 6 bases removed from V and 8 bases from J, the gap between germline ends came to 13 bases. CDR3 nucleotides: TGTGCCAGCAGCTTAATGAGCCCAGAAGCTTTCTTT. Its translation: CASSLMSPEAFF.

This clonotype was observed at least ten times. The chain has TRBV12-5 and TRBJ1-1; D is uncertain. CDR3 length: 13 amino acids. From germline, CDR1 is LGHNT and CDR2 FRNRAP. Trimming removed 2 bases from V and 5 bases from J, with 9 bases in between. The CDR3 protein is CASGLNIKTEAFF. The CDR3 DNA sequence: TGTGCTAGTGGTTTGAATATCAAAACTGAAGCTTTCTTT.

Concerning this clonotype itself: Since no conserved phenylalanine or tryptophan closes the CDR3, a read error is the likely cause. The chain uses TRBV28 and TRBJ2-3; D is uncertain. Trimming stripped 4 bases from V and 4 bases from J, with 12 bases between. Per the germline V gene, CDR1 is MDHEN and CDR2 is SYDVKM. This CDR3 has 14 amino acids. This CDR3 reads CASSSPARSDTQYS. The CDR3 nucleotides are TGTGCCAGCAGTTCCCCTGCCCGATCAGATACGCAGTATTCT.

The V and J genes are TRBV6-1 and TRBJ2-2, with 7 bases matching TRBD2. The trim removed 1 base at V and 6 bases at J, leaving 5 bases unmatched. Germline V gene sequence: CDR1 MNHNS, CDR2 SASEGT. CDR3 length: 15 amino acids. This CDR3 reads CASSEGNAGAGELFF. The CDR3 bases are TGTGCCAGCAGTGAAGGAAACGCGGGGGCCGGGGAGCTGTTTTTT.

This clonotype was picked up a small number of times. V gene TRBV24-1 combines with J gene TRBJ2-5, with TRBD2 matching over 12 bases. Germline V gene sequence: CDR1 KGHDR, CDR2 SFDVKD. V lost 2 bases and J lost 1; bases outside the gene matches: 4. The length of the CDR3 is 17 residues. CDR3 in amino acids: CATSDSGLAGRQETQYF. CDR3 bases: TGTGCCACCAGTGATTCGGGACTAGCGGGCCGCCAAGAGACCCAGTACTTC.

The chain combines TRBV11-2 with TRBJ2-7; D gene ambiguous. The CDR3 extends over 12 amino acids. Germline values: CDR1 SGHAT, CDR2 FQNNGV. Trimming removed 1 base at V and 3 bases at J, with 4 bases between. As DNA, the CDR3 is TGTGCCAGCAGCTTAGGCGACTACGAGCAGTACTTC. This sequence encodes CASSLGDYEQYF.

This clonotype was recorded many times. The chain couples TRBV6-5 to TRBJ1-1, with D unclear. Germline loops: CDR1 MNHEY, CDR2 SVGAGI. Trimming removed 6 bases from V and 1 base from J, with 9 bases in between. CDR3 length: 13 residues. The CDR3 sequence: CASRRGKNTEAFF. The DNA for the CDR3 is TGTGCCAGCAGACGAGGCAAGAACACTGAAGCTTTCTTT.

CDR3 residues: CSAKNIQYF. The CDR3 region has the DNA TGCAGTGCTAAAAACATTCAGTACTTC. V usage is TRBV20-1 and J usage is TRBJ2-4; D unclear. This CDR3 spans 9 amino acids. V shed 4 bases and J shed 5 bases, with 0 bases lying between them. Germline assignment: CDR1 DFQATT and CDR2 SNEGSKA (reference sequence).

The V and J genes are TRBV25-1 and TRBJ1-5, with 7 nucleotides matching TRBD1. The germline gives CDR1 MGHDK, CDR2 SYGVNS. J gave up 7 bases and V 8 bases, and 11 bases lay outside the gene matches. The CDR3 covers 14 residues. The CDR3 protein is CASLSRGPSQPQHF. CDR3 DNA: TGTGCCAGCCTAAGTAGGGGGCCCTCCCAGCCCCAGCATTTT.

The genes are TRBV19 and TRBJ2-7; 7 nucleotides line up with TRBD2. V trimming: 9 bases; J trimming: 4 bases; junction bases outside the gene matches: 9. CDR3 size: 13 residues. CDR1 and CDR2 (germline): LNHDA, SQIVND (reference sequence). CDR3 amino acids: CASTTRETYEQYF. The DNA of the CDR3 is TGTGCCAGCACCACGCGGGAGACTTACGAGCAGTACTTC.

This clonotype occurred a few times. The genes are TRBV19 and TRBJ1-1; perhaps TRBD1 as D (5 bases). Trimming removed 4 bases at V and 4 bases at J, with 7 bases between. This CDR3 region has 12 residues. Germline CDR1 is LNHDA and CDR2 is SQIVND (reference sequence). Here the CDR3 DNA reads TGTGCCAGTAGTAGGGGGACCACTGAAGCTTTCTTT. Amino acid sequence: CASSRGTTEAFF.

This clonotype showed up many times. The V gene is TRBV19, the J gene TRBJ2-7, with 8 bases that match TRBD1. Per germline, CDR1 LNHDA and CDR2 SQIVND (reference sequence). This CDR3 spans 15 amino acids. V trimming: 3 bases; J trimming: 5 bases; junction bases outside the gene matches: 9. The CDR3 loop is CASSILGQGLDEQYF. For the CDR3, the DNA is TGTGCCAGTAGTATCCTAGGACAGGGTCTGGACGAGCAGTACTTC.

V is TRBV6-1 and J is TRBJ1-5; no definite D call. The CDR3 covers 14 residues. Germline V gene sequence: CDR1 MNHNS, CDR2 SASEGT. Trimming left V 6 bases short and J 0 bases short, with 9 bases between. The CDR3 region has the DNA TGTGCCAGCAGAGATTTAAATAGCAATCAGCCCCAGCATTTT. Translating gives CASRDLNSNQPQHF.

This clonotype was counted ten times or more. J is TRBJ2-5 and V is TRBV29-1; D uncertain. Trimming removed 4 bases from V and 4 bases from J, with 10 bases in between. This CDR3 comprises 12 residues. CDR1 and CDR2 from the germline V gene are SQVTM and ANQGSEA. The CDR3 is CSVVKWGETQYF. The CDR3 bases are TGCAGCGTTGTTAAGTGGGGAGAGACCCAGTACTTC. The whole variable domain, filled in from reference TRBV29-1 and TRBJ2-5, reads SAVISQKPSRDICQRGTSLTIQCQVDSQVTMMFWYRQQPGQSLTLIATANQGSEATYESGFVIDKFPISRPNLTFSTLTVSNMSPEDSSIYLCSVVKWGETQYFGPGTRLLVL.

The chain links TRBV5-6 to TRBJ1-4; 9 bases fit TRBD1. Germline CDR1 and CDR2: SGHDT and YYEEEE. V lost 5 bases to trimming and J lost 5 bases; unmatched junction nucleotides: 10. The CDR3 covers 16 residues. CDR3: CASRPGGTGRNEKLFF. CDR3 DNA sequence: TGTGCCAGCAGGCCTGGGGGGACAGGGAGGAATGAAAAACTGTTTTTT.

With respect to this clonotype: A much more abundant neighbour one base away suggests this may be a read error. The chain links TRBV12-3 or TRBV12-4 to TRBJ1-4; D not certain. The CDR3 totals 15 residues. The germline V and J ends were trimmed by 5 bases and 5 bases, with 15 bases remaining between them. CDR3 nucleotide sequence: TGTGCCAGCAGTCTTCGAGGCCAGATCAATGAAAAACTGTTTTTT. Translating gives CASSLRGQINEKLFF.

This clonotype was recorded many times. The chain carries TRBV6-5 and TRBJ2-7; a possible D gene is TRBD1 (5 bases). V lost 7 bases to trimming and J lost 2 bases, with 15 bases between them. Germline values: CDR1 MNHEY, CDR2 SVGAGI. CDR3 length: 14 residues. CDR3 protein: CASKQVGTPYEQYF. CDR3 in DNA: TGTGCCAGCAAACAGGTCGGCACCCCCTACGAGCAGTACTTC.

The J gene is TRBJ2-6, the V gene TRBV29-1, with D possibly being TRBD1 or TRBD2 (5 bases each). V was shortened by 8 bases and J by 0 bases, with 14 bases between the two germline ends. Germline loops: CDR1 SQVTM, CDR2 ANQGSEA. This CDR3 is 15 amino acids long. CDR3 region: CSISLGDSGANVLTF. CDR3 nucleotide sequence: TGCAGCATATCATTGGGGGACTCTGGGGCCAACGTCCTGACTTTC.

This chain's CDR3 is CASSDRESNQPQHF. The CDR3 region has the DNA TGTGCCAGCAGTGACAGGGAGTCCAATCAGCCCCAGCATTTT. J is TRBJ1-5 and V is TRBV12-3 or TRBV12-4; 7 bases map to TRBD1. V lost 5 bases, J lost 3 bases, and 4 bases stayed unmatched. This CDR3 comprises 14 residues.

This clonotype has just one count. At one end the junction does not follow the germline gene, possibly because of a read error. The gene calls are TRBV19 and TRBJ1-1; TRBD1 might be the D (5 bases). CDR1 and CDR2 from the germline V gene are LNHDA and SQIVND (reference sequence). The CDR3 runs 15 residues. CDR3 amino acids: CASSLPGPSNTEAFF. In nucleotides, the CDR3 is TGCGCCAGCAGCTTACCGGGACCTTCAAACACTGAAGCTTTCTTT.

This clonotype was counted between two and nine times. The V call is TRBV25-1, the J call TRBJ2-7; D possibly corresponds to TRBD1 (5 bases). The CDR3 is 18 residues long. Germline lookup yields CDR1 MGHDK and CDR2 SYGVNS. V lost 6 bases, J lost 4 bases, and 28 bases lay in between. CDR3 DNA: TGTGCCAGCAGCCTCCAGGGTGATCGTCCCCCAAATGAATACGAGCAGTACTTC. Encoded protein: CASSLQGDRPPNEYEQYF.